The clone carrying this T cell receptor (beta chain) was detected a few times. This sample is drawn from a study of blood T cell repertoires in COVID-19. The CDR3 is made up of 17 amino acids. Germline CDR1 GTSNPN, CDR2 SVGIG (reference sequence). With 3 bases clipped from V and 0 bases from J, the junction kept 12 bases outside the gene matches. Clones were read by immunoSEQ multiplex PCR, and TCRdb kept only the in-frame ones, dropping some. The data contain a few hundred thousand clones, 84% of them singletons. The source material was peripheral blood. This sequence was found in a woman in her thirties who had recovered from COVID-19. The gene calls are TRBV30 and TRBJ2-7; 9 bases are a match to TRBD1. CDR3 in amino acids: CAWREFSGTGLSYEQYF. As DNA, the CDR3 is TGTGCCTGGAGGGAGTTTTCCGGGACAGGGCTCTCCTACGAGCAGTACTTC.